Included here is one T cell receptor beta chain sequence, with context. Its target is not known. These data come from a study of cytomegalovirus exposure and HLA in healthy donors. Findings and limits, study-wide: What a later analysis showed was that several of the most significant clusters appeared linked to common viral pathogens. Later analysis showed most CMV-associated TCR beta chains appearing HLA-restricted.

CDR3 length equals 16 residues. With 4 bases clipped from V and 4 bases from J, the junction kept 11 bases outside the gene matches. Germline V CDR1 and CDR2: SGHKS, YYEKEE (reference sequence). PCR involved 60 Vbeta and 13 Jbeta primers. TCRdb's table, derived via immunoSEQ multiplex PCR, lists solely in-frame clones and lacks some. The sample carries over 130,000 clones, approximately 80% recorded once. The V call is TRBV5-5, the J call TRBJ1-5; 7 positions match TRBD1. Material for sequencing was PBMCs. The TCR was taken from a man aged 50 or older in good health and CMV-seronegative. The CDR3 is CASSLTWDSPNQPQHF. As DNA, the CDR3 is TGTGCCAGCAGCCTTACGTGGGACAGCCCGAATCAGCCCCAGCATTTT.